Included here is one T cell receptor beta chain sequence, with context. The antigen is unknown. This record belongs to a study of T cell responses to AZD1222 COVID-19 vaccine. Study-level findings and limits: Dominant at 160-218 and 743-854, vaccine-associated CD4 TCRs also spanned spike. In a largely white British group with more females than males, clonal diversity was possibly underestimated.

Profiling relied on immunoSEQ multiplex PCR, and the TCRdb table lists in-frame clones only, not all of them. The data contain 150,000 to 180,000 clones, approximately 87% of them seen just once; the ten biggest clones take up 5.5%. CDR3 length equals 14 residues. Trimming took 3 bases from V and 5 from J; bases not matched to a gene: 6. Germline CDR1 is SGHNT and CDR2 is YENEEA. This material consisted of peripheral blood, taken on day 0 of MenACWY control vaccination. This sequence originates from an adult in good health. The rearrangement links TRBV11-3 to TRBJ1-1; 7 bases align to TRBD1. The DNA of the CDR3 is TGTGCCAGCAGCTTCGTTGCAGGGGGGACTGAAGCTTTCTTT. This translates into CASSFVAGGTEAFF.